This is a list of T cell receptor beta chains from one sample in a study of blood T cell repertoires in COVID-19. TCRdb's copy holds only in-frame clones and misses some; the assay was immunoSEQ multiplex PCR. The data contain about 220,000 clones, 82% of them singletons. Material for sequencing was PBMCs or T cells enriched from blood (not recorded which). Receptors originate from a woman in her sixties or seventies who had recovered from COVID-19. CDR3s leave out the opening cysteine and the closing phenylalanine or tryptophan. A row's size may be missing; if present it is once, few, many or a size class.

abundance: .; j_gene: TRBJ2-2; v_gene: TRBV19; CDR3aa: ASTLGQGSTGELF
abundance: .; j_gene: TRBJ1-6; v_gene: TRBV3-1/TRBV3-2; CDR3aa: ASSLGGSPLH
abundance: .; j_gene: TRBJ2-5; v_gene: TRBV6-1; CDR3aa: ASSEVRGPRALQETQY
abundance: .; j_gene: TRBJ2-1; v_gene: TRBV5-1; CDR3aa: ASSLAPEDRRQF
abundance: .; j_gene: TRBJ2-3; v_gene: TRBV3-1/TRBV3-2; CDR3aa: ASSQTTTSGRGADTQY
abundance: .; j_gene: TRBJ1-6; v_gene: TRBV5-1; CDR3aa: ASKLTGTEVYNSPLH
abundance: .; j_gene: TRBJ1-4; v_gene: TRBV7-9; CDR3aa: ASSLMTVEKLF
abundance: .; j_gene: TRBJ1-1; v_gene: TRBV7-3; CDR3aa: ASSLGRETEAF
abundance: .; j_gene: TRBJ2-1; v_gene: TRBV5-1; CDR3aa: ASSLDPSDEVNEQF
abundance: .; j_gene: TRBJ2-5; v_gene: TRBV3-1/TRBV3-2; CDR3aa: ASSPEPSGTVGTQY
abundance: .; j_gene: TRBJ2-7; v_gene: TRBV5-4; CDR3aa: ASSNGVPAYEQY
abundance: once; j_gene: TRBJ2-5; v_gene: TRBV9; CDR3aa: ASSVRGQGARETQY
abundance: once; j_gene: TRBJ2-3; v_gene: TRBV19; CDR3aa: ASSRGQSPTDTQY
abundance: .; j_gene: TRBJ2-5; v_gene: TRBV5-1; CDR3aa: ASSKWGEKETQY
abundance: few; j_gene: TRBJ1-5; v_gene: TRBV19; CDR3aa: ASRQDRSHQPQH
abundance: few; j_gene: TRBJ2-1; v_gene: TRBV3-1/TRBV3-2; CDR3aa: ASSQEQGAGYEQF
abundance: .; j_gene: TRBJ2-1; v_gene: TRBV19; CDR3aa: ASSIVTSGTNNEQF
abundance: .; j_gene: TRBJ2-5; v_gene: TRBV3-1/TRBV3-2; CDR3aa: ASRNRAGGGETQY
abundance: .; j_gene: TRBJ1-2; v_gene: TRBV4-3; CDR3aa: ASSLGMGGDGYT
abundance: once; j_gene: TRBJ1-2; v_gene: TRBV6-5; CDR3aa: ASNNNHREDYGYT
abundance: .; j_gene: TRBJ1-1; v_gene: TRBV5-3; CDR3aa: ARSEGTEAF
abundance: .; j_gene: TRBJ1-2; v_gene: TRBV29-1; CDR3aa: SVGTGSDYGYT
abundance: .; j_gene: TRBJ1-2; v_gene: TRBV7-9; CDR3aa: ASSRDSSFYGYT
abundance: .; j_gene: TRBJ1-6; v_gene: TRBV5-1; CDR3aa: ASSLMTGKESPLH
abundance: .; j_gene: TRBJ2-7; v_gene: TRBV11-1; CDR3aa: ASSLARSGEQY
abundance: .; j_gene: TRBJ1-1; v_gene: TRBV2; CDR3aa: ASTLDTEAF
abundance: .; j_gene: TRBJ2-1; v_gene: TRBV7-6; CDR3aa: ASSLAGQGVNEQF
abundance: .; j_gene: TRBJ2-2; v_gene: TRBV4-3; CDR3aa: ASSPGQGGAGELF
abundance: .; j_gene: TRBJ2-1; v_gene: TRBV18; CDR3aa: ASSPKGGSSYNEQF
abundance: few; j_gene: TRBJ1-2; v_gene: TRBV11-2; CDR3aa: ASSPGVNYGYT
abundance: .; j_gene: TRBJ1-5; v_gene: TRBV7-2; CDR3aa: ASSLVNQPQH
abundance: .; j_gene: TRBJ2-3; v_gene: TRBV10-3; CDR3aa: AISDFDRGRADTQY
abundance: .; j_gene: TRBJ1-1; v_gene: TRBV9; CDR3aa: ASSEGARTEAF
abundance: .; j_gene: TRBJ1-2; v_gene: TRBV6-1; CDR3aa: ASSEAQGQYGYT
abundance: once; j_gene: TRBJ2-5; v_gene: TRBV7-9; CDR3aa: ASSLVVGGQETQY
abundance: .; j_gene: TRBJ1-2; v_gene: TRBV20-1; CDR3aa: SAPYNYGYT
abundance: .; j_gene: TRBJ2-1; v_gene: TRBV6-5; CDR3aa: ASSPLGVSYNEQF
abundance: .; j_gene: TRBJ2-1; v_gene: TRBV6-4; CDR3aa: ASSTQQGPGNEQF
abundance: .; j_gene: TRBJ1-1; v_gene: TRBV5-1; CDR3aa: ASRPWGGVTEAF
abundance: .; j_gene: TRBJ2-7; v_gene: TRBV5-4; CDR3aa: ASSLGLAVTYEQY
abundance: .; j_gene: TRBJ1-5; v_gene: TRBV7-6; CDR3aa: ASSPTRGRNQPQH
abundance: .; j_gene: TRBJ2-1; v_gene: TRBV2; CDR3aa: ASRTPTGWSNEQF
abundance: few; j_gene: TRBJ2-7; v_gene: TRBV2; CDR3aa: ASSEKGGFSSYEQY
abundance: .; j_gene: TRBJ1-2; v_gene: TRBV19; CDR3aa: ASSPQRQGQAYGYT
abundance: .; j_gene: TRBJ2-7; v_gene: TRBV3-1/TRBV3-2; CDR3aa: ASSQEGIYEQY
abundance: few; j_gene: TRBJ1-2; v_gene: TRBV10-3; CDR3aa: AISDPGTGGYSYGYT
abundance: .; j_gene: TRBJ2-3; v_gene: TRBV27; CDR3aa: ASSLNRDRTDTQY
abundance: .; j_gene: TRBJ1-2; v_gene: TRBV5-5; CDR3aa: ASSLGTGGTLGYGYT
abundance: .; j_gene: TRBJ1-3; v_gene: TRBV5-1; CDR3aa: ASSLAGGRGGNTIY
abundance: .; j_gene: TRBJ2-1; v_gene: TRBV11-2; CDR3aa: ASSLIRSGRVTYNEQF
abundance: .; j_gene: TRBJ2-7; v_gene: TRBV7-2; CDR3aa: ASSLAQTPYEQY
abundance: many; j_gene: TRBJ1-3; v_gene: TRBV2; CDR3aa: ASSERTGRSGNTIY
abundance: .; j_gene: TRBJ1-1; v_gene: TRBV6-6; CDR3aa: ASSRGQGVNTEAF